Listed below are T cell receptor beta chains from one sample, sequenced in a study of cytomegalovirus exposure and HLA in healthy donors. Here immunoSEQ multiplex PCR was the method, and the copy in TCRdb shows in-frame clones only, minus some. The sample contains some 100,000 clones, about three quarters of which appear only once. Sequencing was performed on PBMCs. The receptors were sampled from a male donor in good health and CMV-seropositive. Each CDR3 is given with its conserved first and last residue. The order of the fields is V gene, D gene, CDR3 protein. A D gene is named only where the DNA matches it firmly.

>TRBV25-1|TRBD1
CASGAGTGFYEQYF
>TRBV19|TRBD2
CASSLTSGNYYEQYF
>TRBV7-2|-
CASSLGGEWYF
>TRBV27|TRBD2
CASSPLTGGPRNIQYF
>TRBV9|TRBD2
CASSPGVAGGQSPNEQFF
>TRBV5-1|TRBD1
CASSPTGCRAFF
>TRBV6-5|-
CASSYLGANTQYF
>TRBV9|-
CASSAVAGYGYTF
>TRBV7-9|TRBD1
CASSLGTQGMGSTEAFF
>TRBV5-4|TRBD1
CASSFDLTGGRNEQYF
>TRBV5-4|TRBD1
CASSTYYKGADTQYF
>TRBV2|TRBD1
CASILGTGGNQPQHF
>TRBV4-1|-
CASSQDYRLGYEQYF
>TRBV7-6|TRBD1
CASSHGTGGSLSGANVLTF
>TRBV6-5|-
CASLRTFPDSPLHF
>TRBV10-3|-
CAISGRQENEQYF
>TRBV6-1|TRBD1
CASSEPGGYEQYF
>TRBV4-1|-
CASSPRAGGFGGELFF
>TRBV6-5|-
CASSLEETQYF
>TRBV9|TRBD1
CASSVGTGGVGAFF
>TRBV7-2|TRBD1
CASSKEQGAGTEAFF
>TRBV6-1|-
CASKPFRAGSTEAFF
>TRBV10-3|-
CAISSEVAPENTGELFF
>TRBV19|TRBD1
CASRQGTDTQYF
>TRBV9|TRBD2
CASSVAASGFTDTQYF
>TRBV4-3|TRBD2
CASSPMVRGGGEQFF
>TRBV10-1|-
CASSGILPSYNEQFF
>TRBV27|TRBD2
CASSLGGLAEFF
>TRBV9|-
CASSHTESSYNEQFF
>TRBV4-2|TRBD2
CASSQEALTRGLAGGPSTDTQYF
>TRBV10-3|-
CAISASTGIGYNSPLHF
>TRBV19|-
CASRRAEYQPQHF
>TRBV7-3|-
CASSSTLDLTGELFF
>TRBV4-2|TRBD2
CASSQGGGAYNEQFF
>TRBV28|TRBD1
CASTGPSQGGGRLAF
>TRBV7-9|-
CASSNLGGATGELFF
>TRBV18|TRBD1
CASSRDRGDGNTIYF
>TRBV18|TRBD1
CASSLETGSNYGYTF
>TRBV10-3|TRBD1
CAISTGTGSETQYF
>TRBV5-1|-
CASSLEGLRYEQYF
>TRBV15|-
CATSRVGRANSPLHF
>TRBV4-3|TRBD2
CASSLGSGGAVGNIQYF
>TRBV7-2|-
CASSEAVGYEQYF
>TRBV28|TRBD1
CASSFWDRGGDQPQHF
>TRBV11-2|-
CASSTTRKSPFGPWRAFF
>TRBV5-4|-
CASSLSGGNEKLFF
>TRBV30|TRBD2
CAWSSDVGGKYF
>TRBV6-5|TRBD1
CASRTGEVGELFF
>TRBV6-6|TRBD1
CASRHSGQGAHEQYF
>TRBV9|TRBD1
CASSVVVDRGKAGELFF
>TRBV5-1|TRBD1
CASGDGQGTEQYF
>TRBV6-1|-
CASSWGPSTDTQYF
>TRBV4-3|TRBD1
CASSQDLEGASGELFF
>TRBV9|-
CASSVGGSRSTEAFF
>TRBV12-5|-
CASGLTSGGELFF